This is a list of T cell receptor beta chains from one sample in a study of blood T cell repertoires in COVID-19. Assay: immunoSEQ multiplex PCR; the TCRdb copy retains only in-frame clones and omits some. The sample records some 280,000 clones, 86% being singletons. The specimen sequenced was peripheral blood. These receptors were collected from a woman aged 25-40 years with active or convalescent COVID-19. The CDR3 runs from the conserved cysteine through the conserved F or W. Each record gives: clone size, D gene, V gene, J gene, CDR3 protein, CDR3 DNA. The D gene is left open where the match is weak. Clone size is given for some rows only: seen once, a few or many times, or a class if the clone is expanded.

.	TRBD2	TRBV5-6	TRBJ2-2	CASSLGGGTGELFF	TGTGCCAGCAGCTTGGGCGGGGGCACCGGGGAGCTGTTTTTT
.	TRBD2	TRBV18	TRBJ2-7	CASSPDRGGIYF	TGTGCCAGCTCCCCCGACCGGGGGGGGATATACTTC
few	TRBD1	TRBV19	TRBJ1-2	CASSIQQGAGYTF	TGTGCCAGTAGTATACAGCAGGGGGCTGGCTACACCTTC
.	TRBD1	TRBV19	TRBJ1-6	CASRDRGSYNSPLHF	TGTGCCAGTAGAGACAGGGGTTCTTATAATTCACCCCTCCACTTT
.	.	TRBV14	TRBJ2-1	CASSQALSHEQFF	TGTGCCAGCAGCCAAGCGCTGAGCCATGAGCAGTTCTTC
.	TRBD2	TRBV19	TRBJ2-5	CASSPGTSGGSKETQYF	TGTGCCAGTAGTCCCGGGACTAGCGGGGGGTCGAAAGAGACCCAGTACTTC
.	TRBD1	TRBV4-2	TRBJ2-7	CASSQDQGRGLLVYEQYF	TGTGCCAGCAGCCAAGATCAGGGTAGGGGGCTTCTGGTCTACGAGCAGTACTTC
once	.	TRBV5-5	TRBJ1-2	CASSLNGGGGYGYTF	TGTGCCAGCAGCTTGAATGGGGGAGGGGGCTATGGCTACACCTTC
.	.	TRBV7-9	TRBJ1-1	CASSAIHRGTEAFF	TGTGCCAGCAGCGCTATCCATAGGGGCACTGAAGCTTTCTTT
.	.	TRBV29-1	TRBJ2-2	CSVFVRTGGTGELFF	TGCAGCGTTTTTGTGCGAACTGGGGGGACCGGGGAGCTGTTTTTT
.	.	TRBV6-2/TRBV6-3	TRBJ2-2	CASSYWQDTGELFF	TGTGCCAGCAGTTACTGGCAGGACACCGGGGAGCTGTTTTTT
.	.	TRBV4-3	TRBJ1-5	CASSYRGNQPQHF	TGCGCCAGCAGCTATCGTGGCAATCAGCCCCAGCATTTT
.	.	TRBV5-4	TRBJ2-1	CASSSEGADYNEQFF	TGTGCCAGCAGCTCTGAGGGAGCTGACTACAATGAGCAGTTCTTC
.	.	TRBV10-3	TRBJ2-7	CAISEVGPEGTYF	TGTGCCATCAGTGAAGTCGGGCCCGAGGGAACTTACTTC
.	.	TRBV10-3	TRBJ2-5	CAISVEGRGETQYF	TGTGCCATCAGTGTGGAGGGCCGCGGGGAGACCCAGTACTTC
once	.	TRBV6-2/TRBV6-3	TRBJ1-5	CASSLVPTNQPQHF	TGTGCCAGCAGTTTGGTGCCTACCAATCAGCCCCAGCATTTT
.	.	TRBV5-1	TRBJ2-5	CASSPIIGGRETQYF	TGCGCCAGCAGCCCAATAATCGGGGGTCGGGAGACCCAGTACTTC
.	TRBD1	TRBV3-1/TRBV3-2	TRBJ2-3	CASSSRDRGSWVTDTQYF	TGTGCCAGCAGCTCCCGGGACAGGGGTTCCTGGGTGACAGATACGCAGTATTTT
.	TRBD1	TRBV6-5	TRBJ2-3	CASTGTGTDTQYF	TGTGCCAGCACAGGGACAGGCACAGATACGCAGTATTTT
.	TRBD1	TRBV29-1	TRBJ2-1	CSARDRRANNEQFF	TGCAGCGCCCGGGACAGGCGTGCTAACAATGAGCAGTTCTTC
.	TRBD2	TRBV6-4	TRBJ2-3	CASSVPSGGPPDTQYF	TGTGCCAGCAGTGTCCCTAGCGGGGGGCCCCCAGATACGCAGTATTTT
.	TRBD2	TRBV4-3	TRBJ2-3	CASSQDVSGGATDTQYF	TGCGCCAGCAGCCAAGATGTTAGCGGGGGGGCCACAGATACGCAGTATTTT
.	.	TRBV30	TRBJ1-1	CAWDGKQGYGTEAFF	TGTGCCTGGGACGGGAAACAGGGCTACGGCACTGAAGCTTTCTTT
.	TRBD1	TRBV30	TRBJ1-5	CAWSADRGNQPQHF	TGTGCCTGGAGTGCGGACAGGGGAAATCAGCCCCAGCATTTT
.	TRBD2	TRBV6-6	TRBJ2-2	CASSSRRGAGELFF	TGTGCCAGCAGTTCCCGGCGGGGGGCCGGGGAGCTGTTTTTT
.	.	TRBV4-2	TRBJ2-7	CASSLLPGVSYEQYF	TGTGCCAGCAGCCTACTTCCGGGGGTCTCCTACGAGCAGTACTTC
.	TRBD2	TRBV19	TRBJ2-3	CASSPGLAGGISSTDTQYF	TGTGCCAGTAGCCCGGGACTAGCGGGGGGGATCTCTAGCACAGATACGCAGTATTTT
once	.	TRBV19	TRBJ1-5	CASSIQTPGLSNQPQHF	TGTGCCAGTAGTATTCAAACCCCGGGACTAAGCAATCAGCCCCAGCATTTT
few	TRBD1	TRBV27	TRBJ1-3	CASSRGTGGTSGNTIYF	TGTGCCAGCAGCCGAGGGACAGGGGGCACTTCTGGAAACACCATATATTTT
.	TRBD2	TRBV24-1	TRBJ2-1	CATSDRGGAHEQFF	TGTGCCACCAGTGACCGCGGGGGGGCCCATGAGCAGTTCTTC
.	.	TRBV5-3	TRBJ1-5	CARSQTWDKNQPQHF	TGTGCCAGAAGCCAAACCTGGGACAAAAATCAGCCCCAGCATTTT
.	.	TRBV5-4	TRBJ1-2	CASSFDGAFDYGYTF	TGTGCCAGCAGCTTCGACGGAGCCTTTGACTATGGCTACACCTTC
.	TRBD1	TRBV29-1	TRBJ2-2	CSVTGQGGTGELFF	TGCAGCGTTACAGGACAGGGTGGGACCGGGGAGCTGTTTTTT
.	TRBD1	TRBV27	TRBJ1-6	CASRRQGFHSPLHF	TGTGCCAGCAGGCGACAGGGATTTCATTCACCCCTCCACTTT
.	.	TRBV14	TRBJ1-6	CASSHTRDLTGAPLHF	TGTGCCAGCAGCCACACCCGGGACTTAACTGGGGCACCCCTCCACTTT
.	.	TRBV6-6	TRBJ1-1	CASSPLGGRTEAFF	TGTGCCAGCAGTCCCCTGGGGGGTAGGACTGAAGCTTTCTTT
once	TRBD2	TRBV9	TRBJ2-7	CASSSGTTGGIEQYF	TGTGCCAGCAGCTCAGGGACGACCGGGGGGATCGAGCAGTACTTC